The entry below describes one TCR beta chain. This entry is derived from a study of blood T cell repertoires in COVID-19. As handled by the study authors: Amplification of reference gene primers provided the estimated nucleated cell counts. TCRdb's copy holds only in-frame clones and misses some; the assay was immunoSEQ multiplex PCR. V and J calls and clone size are those listed in that table; D and trimming were worked out from the DNA. This sample has about 230,000 clones, with approximately 82% found just once. The CDR3 spans 14 residues. Losses at the gene ends were 4 bases for V and 7 bases for J; bases not matched to a gene: 7. Germline V gene data show CDR1 as KGHSH and CDR2 as LQKENI.

This receptor was taken from a woman in her 70s with active or convalescent COVID-19. The genes are TRBV18 and TRBJ1-2; 9 nucleotides match TRBD1. The source material was peripheral blood. CDR3 nucleotide sequence: TGTGCCAGCTCACTCCGGGACAGGGACACTGGCTACACCTTC. Protein sequence: CASSLRDRDTGYTF.